This is a list of T cell receptor beta chains from one sample in a study of T cell repertoires in cytomegalovirus infection. TCRdb analysed the reads with MiXCR anew, one entry per CDR3 protein. This table has fewer than 700,000 distinct CDR3 sequences, roughly a quarter appearing once. Sequenced input: CD8+ T cells from PBMCs. The receptors here all came from a human donor in good health (CMV status not recorded). Some clones in this sample may be carry-over from other donors' samples. The CDR3 runs from the conserved cysteine through the conserved F or W. Fields, in order: V gene, clone size, J gene, D gene, CDR3 DNA, CDR3 protein. The D gene is left open where the match is weak. For some rows the clone size is stated as once, few or many, or as a class when expanded; others skip it.

TRBV20-1	-	TRBJ1-2	-	TGCAGTGCTTTCCGGCAGGGGTATGGCTACACCTTC	CSAFRQGYGYTF
TRBV14	-	TRBJ2-1	-	TGTGCCAGCAGCCAAGATCCTCAGAGACCCCCCTACAATGAGCAGTTCTTC	CASSQDPQRPPYNEQFF
TRBV14	few	TRBJ1-1	-	TGTGCCAGCAGCCAAGATTCACGGTGGGGCCGCGTGGGCACTGAAGCTTTCTTT	CASSQDSRWGRVGTEAFF
TRBV4-3	few	TRBJ2-3	-	TGCGCCAGCAGCCAAGTGTTACTCGGAGAGAAAGCCGATACGCAGTATTTT	CASSQVLLGEKADTQYF
TRBV29-1	-	TRBJ2-1	-	TGCAGCGTTGAACGCCGAGGATCCTACAATGAGCAGTTCTTC	CSVERRGSYNEQFF
TRBV7-6	many	TRBJ2-7	-	TGTGCCAGCAGCCCCGGCGTGGGGAAGCAGTACTTC	CASSPGVGKQYF
TRBV28	few	TRBJ2-3	-	TGTGCCAGCAGTTTATCATGGGGCGGAAGCACAGATACGCAGTATTTT	CASSLSWGGSTDTQYF
TRBV19	many	TRBJ2-1	-	TGTGCCAGTAGTTTGGCAGATTACAATGAGCAGTTCTTC	CASSLADYNEQFF
TRBV2	-	TRBJ2-5	-	TGTGCCAGCAAAGGGTCGTCGGGGACACGCGAGACCCAGTACTTC	CASKGSSGTRETQYF
TRBV28	-	TRBJ2-5	TRBD1	TGTGCCAGCAGTTCCACAGGGGTCGAGGGACAAGAGACCCAGTACTTC	CASSSTGVEGQETQYF
TRBV6-4	few	TRBJ2-1	TRBD2	TGTGCCAGCAGTGACTCGGGACTAGCGGGGGAGAACTCCTACAATGAGCAGTTCTTC	CASSDSGLAGENSYNEQFF
TRBV7-9	-	TRBJ2-5	-	TGTGCCAGCAGCCAAGCCCCAGGTCCCCAGTACTTC	CASSQAPGPQYF
TRBV24-1	-	TRBJ2-5	-	TGTGCCACCAGTGATTTAGGCGGGCTCGTGACCCAGTACTTC	CATSDLGGLVTQYF
TRBV7-9	many	TRBJ1-1	TRBD1	TGTGCCAGCAGCTTCACCGGGACAGCAAACACTGAAGCTTTCTTT	CASSFTGTANTEAFF
TRBV6-2/TRBV6-3	-	TRBJ2-5	-	TGTGCCAGCAGTTACTCGATGAGTGCCGACGCCGACCAAGAGACCCAGTACTTC	CASSYSMSADADQETQYF
TRBV5-4	-	TRBJ2-1	-	TGTGCCAGCAGCTCAGGGGCACATGAGCAGTTCTTC	CASSSGAHEQFF
TRBV6-6	few	TRBJ1-5	TRBD1	TGTGCCAGCAGTTACTTACAGGGGGCGAAGGGCAATCAGCCCCAGCATTTT	CASSYLQGAKGNQPQHF
TRBV5-1	few	TRBJ1-2	-	TGCGCCAGCAGCGAAGGCCCCACTAACTATGGCTACACCTTC	CASSEGPTNYGYTF
TRBV7-9	-	TRBJ2-3	TRBD1	TGTGCCAGCAGCGGTCTGGGGGGACAGGGCCAGAGGACTAGCACAGATACGCAGTATTTT	CASSGLGGQGQRTSTDTQYF
TRBV7-9	few	TRBJ2-7	TRBD1	TGTGCCAGCAGCTTAGGGACAGGGGGCATCTACGAGCAGTACTTC	CASSLGTGGIYEQYF
TRBV2	-	TRBJ2-2	TRBD1	TGTGCCAGCAGTTCTGGACAGGGGACCGGGGAGCTGTTTTTT	CASSSGQGTGELFF
TRBV25-1	-	TRBJ2-1	-	TGTGCCAACAGTGACAATGAGCAGTTCTTC	CANSDNEQFF
TRBV6-2/TRBV6-3	many	TRBJ1-1	-	TGTGCCAGCAGTCAGCGGCGGGTGAGGACTGAAGCTTTCTTT	CASSQRRVRTEAFF
TRBV6-6	many	TRBJ1-2	-	TGTGCCAGCAGAAGGGGGGGCTACACCTTC	CASRRGGYTF
TRBV11-2	-	TRBJ2-7	-	TGTGCCAGCAGCCCCCCCCCCGTCCCTAGCTCCTACGAGCAGTACTTC	CASSPPPVPSSYEQYF
TRBV6-6	-	TRBJ1-4	-	TGTGCCAGCAGTTATACCGAATACGACCCCAATGAAAAACTGTTTTTT	CASSYTEYDPNEKLFF
TRBV28	-	TRBJ2-1	TRBD2	TGTGCCAGCAGTTTTTCTAGCGGGGGTGACTCCTACAATGAGCAGTTCTTC	CASSFSSGGDSYNEQFF
TRBV7-9	-	TRBJ2-3	-	TGTGCCAGCTTACAGGCTAGCACAGATACGCAGTATTTT	CASLQASTDTQYF
TRBV2	-	TRBJ1-1	TRBD1	TGTGCCAGCAGAGCCCCGGGACAGGGATGGACTGAAGCTTTCTTT	CASRAPGQGWTEAFF
TRBV15	-	TRBJ1-6	-	TGTGCCACCAGCAGATCCTTCGGGGGAAATTCACCCCTCCACTTT	CATSRSFGGNSPLHF
TRBV28	-	TRBJ2-3	-	TGTGCCAGCAGTTTTTCGATGGTAGGAGGGCTTGGGGATACGCAGTATTTT	CASSFSMVGGLGDTQYF
TRBV20-1	-	TRBJ2-3	TRBD1	TGCAGTGCTAGAGCCGACAGGGCCTTCACAGATACGCAGTATTTT	CSARADRAFTDTQYF
TRBV20-1	-	TRBJ1-2	TRBD1	TGCAGTGCTTATGACAGGGGGCGTTCTTATGGCTACACCTTC	CSAYDRGRSYGYTF
TRBV20-1	-	TRBJ1-4	-	TGCAGTGCACCGGACCTTGCAACTAATGAAAAACTGTTTTTT	CSAPDLATNEKLFF
TRBV6-1	many	TRBJ1-1	-	TGTGCCAGCAGTTTTACAGCTAACACTGAAGCTTTCTTT	CASSFTANTEAFF
TRBV12-3/TRBV12-4	few	TRBJ2-7	TRBD2	TGTGCCAGCAGTTCCTCGGGGATGAGCGGGGCCTACGAGCAGTACTTC	CASSSSGMSGAYEQYF
TRBV10-3	-	TRBJ2-1	-	TGTGCCATCAGTGCGAGGGACACTCCATACAATGAGCAGTTCTTC	CAISARDTPYNEQFF
TRBV27	few	TRBJ2-1	-	TGTGCCAGCAGTTCCACAGCTAGTCGTAATGAGCAGTTCTTC	CASSSTASRNEQFF
TRBV7-2	many	TRBJ2-1	-	TGTGCCAGCAGCTTAGAGTGGTCCTCCTACAATGAGCAGTTCTTC	CASSLEWSSYNEQFF